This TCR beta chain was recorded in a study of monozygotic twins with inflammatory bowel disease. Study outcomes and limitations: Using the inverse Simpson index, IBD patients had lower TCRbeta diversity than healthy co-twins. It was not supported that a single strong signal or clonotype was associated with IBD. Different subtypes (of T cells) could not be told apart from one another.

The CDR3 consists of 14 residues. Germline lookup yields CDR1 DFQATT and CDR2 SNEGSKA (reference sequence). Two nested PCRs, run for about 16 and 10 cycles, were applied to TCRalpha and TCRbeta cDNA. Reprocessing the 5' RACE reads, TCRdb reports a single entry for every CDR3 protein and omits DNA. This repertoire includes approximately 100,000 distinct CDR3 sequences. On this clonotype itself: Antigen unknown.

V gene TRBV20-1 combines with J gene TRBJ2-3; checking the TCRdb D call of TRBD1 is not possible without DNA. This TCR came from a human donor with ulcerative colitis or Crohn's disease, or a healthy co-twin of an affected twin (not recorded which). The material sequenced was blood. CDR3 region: CSASRGRPGDTQYF.